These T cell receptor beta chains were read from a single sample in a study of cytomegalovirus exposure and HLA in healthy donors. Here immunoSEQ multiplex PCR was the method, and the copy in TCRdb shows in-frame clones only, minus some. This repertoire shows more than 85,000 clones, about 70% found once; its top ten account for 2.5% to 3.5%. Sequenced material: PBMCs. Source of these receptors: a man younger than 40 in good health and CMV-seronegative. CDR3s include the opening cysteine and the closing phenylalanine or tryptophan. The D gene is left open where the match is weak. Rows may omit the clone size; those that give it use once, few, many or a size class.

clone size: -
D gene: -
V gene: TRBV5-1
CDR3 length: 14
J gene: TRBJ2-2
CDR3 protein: CASSTGLDTGELFF
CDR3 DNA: TGCGCCAGCAGCACGGGTCTTGACACCGGGGAGCTGTTTTTT

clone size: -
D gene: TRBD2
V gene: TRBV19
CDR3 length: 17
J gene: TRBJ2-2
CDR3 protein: CASSRALAGANTGELFF
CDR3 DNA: TGTGCCAGTAGTAGGGCACTAGCGGGAGCGAACACCGGGGAGCTGTTTTTT

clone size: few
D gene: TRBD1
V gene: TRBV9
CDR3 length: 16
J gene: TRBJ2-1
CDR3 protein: CASSPLSGQAYNEQFF
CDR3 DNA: TGTGCCAGCAGTCCCTTGTCGGGACAGGCCTACAATGAGCAGTTCTTC

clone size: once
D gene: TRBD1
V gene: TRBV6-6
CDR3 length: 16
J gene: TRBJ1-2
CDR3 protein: CASRLTGQGIFNGYTF
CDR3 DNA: TGTGCCAGCAGACTGACGGGACAGGGGATTTTTAACGGCTACACCTTC

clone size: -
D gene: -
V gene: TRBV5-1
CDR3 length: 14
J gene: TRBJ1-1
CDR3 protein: CASSLPDSYTEAFF
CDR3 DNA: TGCGCCAGCAGCCTCCCAGACAGTTACACTGAAGCTTTCTTT

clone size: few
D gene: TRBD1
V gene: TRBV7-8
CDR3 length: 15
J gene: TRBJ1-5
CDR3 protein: CASSVDRVGNQPQHF
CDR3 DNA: TGTGCCAGCAGCGTCGACAGGGTCGGCAATCAGCCCCAGCATTTT

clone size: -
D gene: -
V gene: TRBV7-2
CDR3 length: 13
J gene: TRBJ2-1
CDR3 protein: CASSLTSSNEQFF
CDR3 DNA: TGTGCCAGCAGCTTAACTAGCTCCAATGAGCAGTTCTTC

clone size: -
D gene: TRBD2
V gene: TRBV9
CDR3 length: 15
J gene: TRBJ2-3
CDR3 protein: CASSVGLAGSDTQYF
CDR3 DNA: TGTGCCAGCAGCGTGGGACTAGCGGGCTCAGATACGCAGTATTTT

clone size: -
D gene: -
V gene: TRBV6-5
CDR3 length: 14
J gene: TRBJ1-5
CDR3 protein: CASSYSTGSGPQHF
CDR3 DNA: TGTGCCAGCAGTTACTCCACAGGGTCCGGGCCCCAGCATTTT

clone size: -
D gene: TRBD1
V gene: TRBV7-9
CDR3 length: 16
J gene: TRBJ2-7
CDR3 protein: CASSLAGTGLTYEQYF
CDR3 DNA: TGTGCCAGCAGCTTAGCCGGGACAGGGCTTACCTACGAGCAGTACTTC

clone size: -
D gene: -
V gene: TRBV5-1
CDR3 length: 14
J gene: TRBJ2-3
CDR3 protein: CASSLSGGTDTQYF
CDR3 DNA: TGCGCCAGCAGCTTGTCAGGGGGCACAGATACGCAGTATTTT

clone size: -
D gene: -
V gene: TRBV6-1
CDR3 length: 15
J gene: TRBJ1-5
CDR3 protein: CASSFQIYSNQPQHF
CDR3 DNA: TGTGCCAGCAGTTTTCAGATTTATAGCAATCAGCCCCAGCATTTT

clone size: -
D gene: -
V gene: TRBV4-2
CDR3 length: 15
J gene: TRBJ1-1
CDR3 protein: CASSRVGQRNTEAFF
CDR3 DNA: TGTGCCAGCAGCCGCGTGGGGCAGAGGAACACTGAAGCTTTCTTT

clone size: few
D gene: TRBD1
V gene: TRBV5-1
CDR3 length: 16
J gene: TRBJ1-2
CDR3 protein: CASSPGGTGGLNGYTF
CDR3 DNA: TGCGCCAGCAGCCCGGGGGGGACAGGGGGCCTTAATGGCTACACCTTC

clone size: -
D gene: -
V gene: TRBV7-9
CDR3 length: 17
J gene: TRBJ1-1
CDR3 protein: CASSPGAGLEVNTEAFF
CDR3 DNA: TGTGCCAGCAGCCCAGGGGCTGGTCTCGAGGTGAACACTGAAGCTTTCTTT

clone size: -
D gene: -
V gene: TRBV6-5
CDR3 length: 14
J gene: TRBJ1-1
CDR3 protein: CASSTGIRDTEAFF
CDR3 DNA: TGTGCCAGCAGTACAGGGATTCGGGACACTGAAGCTTTCTTT

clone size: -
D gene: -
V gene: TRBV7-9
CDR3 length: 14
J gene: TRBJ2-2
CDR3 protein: CASSPSGGPGELFF
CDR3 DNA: TGTGCCAGCAGCCCGTCGGGCGGGCCCGGGGAGCTGTTTTTT

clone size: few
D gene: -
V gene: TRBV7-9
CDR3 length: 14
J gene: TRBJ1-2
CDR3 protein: CASSPAHGSSGYTF
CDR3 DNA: TGTGCCAGCAGCCCGGCCCACGGGAGTAGTGGCTACACCTTC

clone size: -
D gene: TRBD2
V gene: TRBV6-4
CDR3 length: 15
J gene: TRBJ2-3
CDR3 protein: CASSDKAGGEDTQYF
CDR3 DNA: TGTGCCAGCAGTGACAAAGCGGGAGGGGAAGATACGCAGTATTTT

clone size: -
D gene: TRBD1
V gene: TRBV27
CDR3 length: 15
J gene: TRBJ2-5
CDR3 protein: CASSSPGQEHGAQYF
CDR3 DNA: TGTGCCAGCAGTTCCCCCGGACAGGAGCATGGTGCCCAGTACTTC

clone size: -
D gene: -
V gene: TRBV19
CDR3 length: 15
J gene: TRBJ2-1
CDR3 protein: CASSRAGSSYNEQFF
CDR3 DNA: TGTGCCAGTAGTAGGGCAGGGTCTTCCTACAATGAGCAGTTCTTC

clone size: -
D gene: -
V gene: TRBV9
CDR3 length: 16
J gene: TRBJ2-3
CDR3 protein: CASSPGPLTFTDTQYF
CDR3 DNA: TGTGCCAGCAGCCCCGGTCCACTAACCTTCACAGATACGCAGTATTTT

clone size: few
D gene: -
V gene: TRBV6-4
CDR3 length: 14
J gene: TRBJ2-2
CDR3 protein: CASSDRGDTGELFF
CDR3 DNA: TGTGCCAGCAGTGACAGGGGCGACACCGGGGAGCTGTTTTTT

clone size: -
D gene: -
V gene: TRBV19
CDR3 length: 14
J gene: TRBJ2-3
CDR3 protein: CASGWRGGADTQYF
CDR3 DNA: TGTGCCTCTGGGTGGCGAGGGGGGGCAGATACGCAGTATTTT

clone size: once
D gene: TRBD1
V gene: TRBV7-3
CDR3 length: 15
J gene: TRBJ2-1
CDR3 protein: CASSPGQGNYNEQFF
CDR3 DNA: TGTGCCAGCAGCCCGGGACAGGGGAACTACAATGAGCAGTTCTTC

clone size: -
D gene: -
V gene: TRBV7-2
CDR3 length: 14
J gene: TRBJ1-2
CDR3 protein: CASSPIPLVSGYTF
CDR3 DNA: TGTGCCAGCAGCCCGATCCCACTCGTTAGTGGCTACACCTTC

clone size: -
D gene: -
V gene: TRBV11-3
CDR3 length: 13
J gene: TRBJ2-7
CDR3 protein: CASTRRDGADLYF
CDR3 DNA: TGTGCCAGCACCAGGCGGGATGGTGCTGATCTGTACTTC

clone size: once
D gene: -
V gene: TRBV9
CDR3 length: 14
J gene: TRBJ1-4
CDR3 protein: CASSGHSTNEKLFF
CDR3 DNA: TGTGCCAGCAGCGGTCACTCAACTAATGAAAAACTGTTTTTT